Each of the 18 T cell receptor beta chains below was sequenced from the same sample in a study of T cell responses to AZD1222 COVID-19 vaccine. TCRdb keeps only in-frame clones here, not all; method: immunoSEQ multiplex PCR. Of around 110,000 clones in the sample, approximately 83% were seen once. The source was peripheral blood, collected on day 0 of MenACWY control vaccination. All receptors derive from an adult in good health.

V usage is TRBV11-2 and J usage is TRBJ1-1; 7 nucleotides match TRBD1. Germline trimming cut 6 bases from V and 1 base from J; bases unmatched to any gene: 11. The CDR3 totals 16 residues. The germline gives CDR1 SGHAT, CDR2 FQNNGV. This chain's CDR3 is CASSPQKDRANTEAFF. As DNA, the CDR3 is TGTGCCAGCAGTCCCCAAAAAGACAGGGCGAACACTGAAGCTTTCTTT.

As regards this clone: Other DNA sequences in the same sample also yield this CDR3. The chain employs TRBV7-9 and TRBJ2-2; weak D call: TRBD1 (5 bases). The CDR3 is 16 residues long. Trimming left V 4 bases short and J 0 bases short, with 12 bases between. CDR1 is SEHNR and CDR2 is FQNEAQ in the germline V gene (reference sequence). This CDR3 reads CASSSYRFANTGELFF. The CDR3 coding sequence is TGTGCCAGCAGCTCCTACAGGTTTGCGAACACCGGGGAGCTGTTTTTT. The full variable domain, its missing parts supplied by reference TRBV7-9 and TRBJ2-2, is DTGVSQNPRHKITKRGQNVTFRCDPISEHNRLYWYRQTLGQGPEFLTYFQNEAQLEKSRLLSDRFSAERPKGSFSTLEIQRTEQGDSAMYLCASSSYRFANTGELFFGEGSRLTVL.

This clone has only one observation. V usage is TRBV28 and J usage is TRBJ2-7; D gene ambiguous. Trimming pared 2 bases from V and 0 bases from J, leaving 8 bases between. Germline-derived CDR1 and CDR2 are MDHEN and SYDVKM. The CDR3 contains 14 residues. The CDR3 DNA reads TGTGCCAGCAGTTTACAGGAAAACTCCTACGAGCAGTACTTC. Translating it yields CASSLQENSYEQYF.

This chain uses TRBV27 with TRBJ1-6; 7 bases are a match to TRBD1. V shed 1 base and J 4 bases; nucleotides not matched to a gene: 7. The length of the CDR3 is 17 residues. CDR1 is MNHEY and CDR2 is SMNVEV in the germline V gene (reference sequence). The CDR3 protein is CASSLFFDREYNSPLHF. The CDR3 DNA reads TGTGCCAGCAGTTTATTTTTCGACAGGGAGTATAATTCACCCCTCCACTTT.

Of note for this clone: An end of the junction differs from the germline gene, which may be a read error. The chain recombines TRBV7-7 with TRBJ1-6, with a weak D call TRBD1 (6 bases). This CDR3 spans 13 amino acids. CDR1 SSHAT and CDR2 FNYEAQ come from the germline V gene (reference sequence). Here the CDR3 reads CASSLAQGSPLHF. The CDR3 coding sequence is TGTGCTAGCAGCTTAGCGCAGGGGTCACCCCTCCACTTT.

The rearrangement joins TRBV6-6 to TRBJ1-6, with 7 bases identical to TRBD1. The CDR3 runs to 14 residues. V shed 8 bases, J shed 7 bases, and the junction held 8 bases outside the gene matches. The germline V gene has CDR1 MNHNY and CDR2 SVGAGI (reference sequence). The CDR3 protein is CASVRAGGNSPLHF. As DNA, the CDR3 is TGTGCCAGCGTAAGGGCAGGGGGGAATTCACCCCTCCACTTT.

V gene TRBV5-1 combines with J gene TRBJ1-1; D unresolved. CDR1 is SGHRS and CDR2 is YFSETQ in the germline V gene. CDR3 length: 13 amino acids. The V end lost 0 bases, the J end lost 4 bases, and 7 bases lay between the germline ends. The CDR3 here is CASSLDGITEAFF. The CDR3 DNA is TGCGCCAGCAGCTTGGACGGAATCACTGAAGCTTTCTTT.

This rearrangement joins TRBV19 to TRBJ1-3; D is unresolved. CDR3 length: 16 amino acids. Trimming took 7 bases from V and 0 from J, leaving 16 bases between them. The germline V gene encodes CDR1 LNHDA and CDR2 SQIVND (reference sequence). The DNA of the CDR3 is TGTGCCAGTAAGTGGTCTGCCTACGACTCTGGAAACACCATATATTTT. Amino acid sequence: CASKWSAYDSGNTIYF.

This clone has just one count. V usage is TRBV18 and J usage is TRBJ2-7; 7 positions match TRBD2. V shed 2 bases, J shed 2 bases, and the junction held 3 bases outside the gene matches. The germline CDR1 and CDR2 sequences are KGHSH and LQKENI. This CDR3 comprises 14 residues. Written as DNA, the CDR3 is TGTGCCAGCTCACCATTGGGGGGGACCTACGAGCAGTACTTC. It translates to CASSPLGGTYEQYF.

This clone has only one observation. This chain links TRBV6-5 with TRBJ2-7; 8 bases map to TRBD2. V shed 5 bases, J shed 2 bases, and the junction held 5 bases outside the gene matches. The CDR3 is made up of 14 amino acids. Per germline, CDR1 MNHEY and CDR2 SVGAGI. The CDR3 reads CASSTGGSPYEQYF. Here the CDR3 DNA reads TGTGCCAGCAGTACGGGGGGGTCGCCCTACGAGCAGTACTTC.

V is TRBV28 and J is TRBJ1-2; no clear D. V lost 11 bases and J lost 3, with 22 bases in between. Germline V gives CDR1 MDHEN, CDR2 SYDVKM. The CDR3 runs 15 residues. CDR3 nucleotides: TGTGCCGTCCACACCGGGAGGGATGGGTACTATGGCTACACCTTC. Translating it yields CAVHTGRDGYYGYTF.

DNA for the CDR3: TGTGCAAGTCGCCCCCCCACAGGGTGTCTTGGCTACACCTTC. Its protein is CASRPPTGCLGYTF. This chain links TRBV12-2 with TRBJ1-2; TRBD1, the D gene given by the table, was not confirmed from the DNA. TRBV12-2 is a known pseudogene. The CDR3 sequence is 14 residues long.

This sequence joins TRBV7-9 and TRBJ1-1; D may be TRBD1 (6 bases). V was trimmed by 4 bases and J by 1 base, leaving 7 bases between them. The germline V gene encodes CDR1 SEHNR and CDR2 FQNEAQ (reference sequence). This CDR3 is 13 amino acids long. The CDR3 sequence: CASSWGQNTEAFF. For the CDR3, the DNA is TGTGCCAGCAGCTGGGGACAGAACACTGAAGCTTTCTTT.

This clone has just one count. The CDR3 region is CASSQPGLGGYTF. CDR3 nucleotides: TGTGCCAGCAGCCAACCCGGGCTGGGTGGCTACACCTTC. The chain links TRBV3-1 (or the pseudogene TRBV3-2) to TRBJ1-2; D remains ambiguous. This CDR3 spans 13 amino acids. Germline loops: CDR1 LGHDT, CDR2 YNNKEL (reference sequence). The V end was cut by 2 bases, the J end by 7 bases, with 11 bases between.

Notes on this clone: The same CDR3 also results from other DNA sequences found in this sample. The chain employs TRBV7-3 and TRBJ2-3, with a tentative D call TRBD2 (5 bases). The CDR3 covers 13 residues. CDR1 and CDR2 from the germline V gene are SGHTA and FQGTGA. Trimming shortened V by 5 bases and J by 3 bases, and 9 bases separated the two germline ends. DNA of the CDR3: TGTGCCAGCAGCCCCCCGGGGACAGATACGCAGTATTTT. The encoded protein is CASSPPGTDTQYF.

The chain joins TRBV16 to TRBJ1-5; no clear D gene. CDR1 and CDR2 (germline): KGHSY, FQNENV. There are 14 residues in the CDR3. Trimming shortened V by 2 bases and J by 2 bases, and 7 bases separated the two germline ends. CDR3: CASSQVGGNQPQHF. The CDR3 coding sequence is TGTGCCAGCAGCCAAGTTGGGGGCAATCAGCCCCAGCATTTT.

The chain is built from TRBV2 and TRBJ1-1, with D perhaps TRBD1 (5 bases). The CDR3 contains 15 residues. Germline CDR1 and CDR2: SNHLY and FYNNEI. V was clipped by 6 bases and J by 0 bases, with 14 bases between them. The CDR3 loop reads CASRPSGLLNTEAFF. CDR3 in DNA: TGTGCCAGCAGACCCTCGGGACTCTTGAACACTGAAGCTTTCTTT.

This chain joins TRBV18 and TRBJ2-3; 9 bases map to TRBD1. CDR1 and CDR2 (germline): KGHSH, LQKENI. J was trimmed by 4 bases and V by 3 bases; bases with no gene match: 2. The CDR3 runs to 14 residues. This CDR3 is CASSPDRGSDTQYF. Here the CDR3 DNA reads TGTGCCAGCTCACCGGACAGGGGATCAGATACGCAGTATTTT.